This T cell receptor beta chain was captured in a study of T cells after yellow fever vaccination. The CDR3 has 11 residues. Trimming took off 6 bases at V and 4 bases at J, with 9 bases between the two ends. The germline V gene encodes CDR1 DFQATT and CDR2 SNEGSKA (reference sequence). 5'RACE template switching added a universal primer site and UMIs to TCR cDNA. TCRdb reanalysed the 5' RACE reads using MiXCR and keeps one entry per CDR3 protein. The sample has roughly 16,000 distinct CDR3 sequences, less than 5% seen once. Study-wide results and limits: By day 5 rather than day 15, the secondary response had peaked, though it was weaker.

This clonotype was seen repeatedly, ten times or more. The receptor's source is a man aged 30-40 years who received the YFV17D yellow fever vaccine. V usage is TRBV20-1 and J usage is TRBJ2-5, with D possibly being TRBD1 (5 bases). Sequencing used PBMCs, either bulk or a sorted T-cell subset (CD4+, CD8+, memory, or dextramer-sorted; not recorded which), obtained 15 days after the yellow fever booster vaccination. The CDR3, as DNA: TGCAGTGCCAGGGATTCAGAGACCCAGTACTTC. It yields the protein CSARDSETQYF.